One sample yielded the 14 T cell receptor beta chains listed below, sequenced in a study of blood T cell repertoires in COVID-19. Profiling relied on immunoSEQ multiplex PCR, and the TCRdb table lists in-frame clones only, not all of them. The repertoire holds 150,000 or so clones, with 77% as singletons. Sequencing was performed on peripheral blood. These receptors were taken from a woman between 45 and 60 years old with active or convalescent COVID-19.

This rearrangement joins TRBV6-2 or TRBV6-3 to TRBJ1-1; D gene uncertain. This CDR3 is 16 amino acids long. In germline, CDR1 is MNHEY, CDR2 SVGEGT. Trimming shortened V by 5 bases and J by 0 bases, and 16 bases separated the two germline ends. DNA of the CDR3: TGTGCCAGCAGTCCATCTGGTAGAGGAATGAACACTGAAGCTTTCTTT. Its translation: CASSPSGRGMNTEAFF.

The CDR3 spells CASSSASGGSYEQYF. The CDR3 nucleotides read TGTGCCAGCAGTTCCGCTAGCGGGGGATCCTACGAGCAGTACTTC. This chain connects TRBV6-2 or TRBV6-3 to TRBJ2-7; 10 bases line up with TRBD2. Germline V gives CDR1 MNHEY, CDR2 SVGEGT. Trimming at V came to 4 bases and at J to 1 base, leaving 4 bases not matched to a gene. CDR3 size: 15 residues.

This chain links TRBV9 with TRBJ2-6; 8 nucleotides match TRBD1. V trimming: 0 bases; J trimming: 15 bases; junction bases outside the gene matches: 11. The CDR3 covers 15 residues. CDR1 is SGDLS, CDR2 YYNGEE, per germline. CDR3 in DNA: TGTGCCAGCAGCGTAGTAGCCGGACAGGGAACGGCCCTGACTTTC. Translating it yields CASSVVAGQGTALTF.

The V and J genes are TRBV28 and TRBJ1-4; D possibly corresponds to TRBD1 (5 bases). The CDR3 sequence is 13 residues long. Germline assignment: CDR1 MDHEN and CDR2 SYDVKM. Trimming removed 6 bases from V and 5 bases from J, with 10 bases in between. The CDR3 DNA reads as TGTGCCAGCAGGGGGGGTGGAAATGAAAAACTGTTTTTT. Amino acid sequence: CASRGGGNEKLFF.

This chain links TRBV28 with TRBJ2-2; 12 bases match TRBD2. The germline gives CDR1 MDHEN, CDR2 SYDVKM. V dropped 5 bases and J dropped 5; count of bases not matched to a gene: 9. The CDR3 has 17 residues. The CDR3 DNA sequence: TGTGCCAGCAGTCCCCGACTAGCGGGAGTAGGAACCGGGGAGCTGTTTTTT. This translates into CASSPRLAGVGTGELFF.

The chain links TRBV7-2 to TRBJ2-7; a possible D gene is TRBD2 (5 bases). V was pared by 5 bases and J by 7 bases, with 12 bases between. The CDR3 spans 12 residues. The V gene's germline CDR1 is SGHTA and CDR2 FQGNSA. The chain's CDR3 is CASSLDYLEQYF. The CDR3 region has the DNA TGTGCCAGCAGCCTAGACTACCTAGAGCAGTACTTC.

The chain has TRBV29-1 and TRBJ2-5, with 11 nucleotides matching TRBD1. The germline V gene has CDR1 SQVTM and CDR2 ANQGSEA. The CDR3 has 16 residues. The V segment lost 4 bases and the J segment 4 bases; nucleotides outside the gene matches: 11. CDR3 protein: CSVGSLIGTGGETQYF. The CDR3 DNA sequence: TGCAGCGTTGGAAGCCTTATAGGGACAGGGGGAGAGACCCAGTACTTC.

A few counts support this clone. The sample has other DNA sequences that encode this CDR3 too. V usage is TRBV12-3 or TRBV12-4 and J usage is TRBJ1-1; D unresolved. The CDR3 totals 13 residues. Trimming took 4 bases from V and 0 from J, leaving 6 bases between them. The CDR3 reads CASSSQLNTEAFF. The CDR3 DNA reads TGTGCCAGCAGTTCTCAGTTGAACACTGAAGCTTTCTTT.

The chain couples TRBV12-3 or TRBV12-4 to TRBJ1-2; 8 bases match TRBD1. The V and J ends lost 6 bases and 7 bases, in that order; junction bases with no gene match: 7. The CDR3 totals 13 residues. CDR3 sequence (DNA): TGTGCCAGCAGCAACCAGGGGGCAAGTGGCTACACCTTC. Its translation is CASSNQGASGYTF.

The chain links TRBV5-4 to TRBJ1-6; D gene unclear. Germline loops: CDR1 SGHNT, CDR2 YYREEE (reference sequence). The CDR3 consists of 13 residues. Deletions cut 4 bases from V and 6 bases from J, with 8 bases between. CDR3 protein: CASSLELNSPLHF. In nucleotides, the CDR3 is TGTGCCAGCAGCCTCGAACTTAATTCACCCCTCCACTTT.

The genes are TRBV4-1 and TRBJ1-5; possibly TRBD1 for D (5 bases). Germline CDR1 and CDR2: MGHRA and YSYEKL. V shed 0 bases and J shed 4 bases, with 13 bases lying between them. This CDR3 has 16 residues. This chain's CDR3 is CASSQDPQGSNQPQHF. The CDR3 nucleotides read TGCGCCAGCAGCCAAGATCCGCAGGGTTCGAATCAGCCCCAGCATTTT.

V is TRBV2 and J is TRBJ2-2; 9 bases are a match to TRBD1. The CDR3 is made up of 19 amino acids. The germline V gene encodes CDR1 SNHLY and CDR2 FYNNEI. V lost 6 bases, J lost 5 bases, and 19 bases stayed unmatched. The CDR3 nucleotides read TGTGCCAGCAGCGCCTCCAGAATCGCTGGGACAGGGCGTACCGGGGAGCTGTTTTTT. Translating gives CASSASRIAGTGRTGELFF.

This rearrangement joins TRBV24-1 to TRBJ2-2, with TRBD1 matching over 9 bases. The V segment lost 3 bases and the J segment 6 bases; nucleotides outside the gene matches: 7. The CDR3 runs to 16 residues. CDR1 is KGHDR and CDR2 is SFDVKD in the germline V gene. DNA for the CDR3: TGTGCCACCAGTGATATCGGGACAGGGCGGTCCGGGGAGCTGTTTTTT. Translating gives CATSDIGTGRSGELFF.

This sequence joins TRBV11-2 and TRBJ2-1; 11 bases line up with TRBD2. The CDR3 is 17 residues long. Looked up from germline, CDR1 is SGHAT and CDR2 is FQNNGV. The V gene end was trimmed by 4 bases and the J gene end by 2 bases; junction bases not matched to a gene: 7. For the CDR3, the DNA is TGTGCCAGCAGCTCCCCTGGGACTAGCGGCCCCTACAATGAGCAGTTCTTC. It yields the protein CASSSPGTSGPYNEQFF.